The rows below give T cell receptor beta chains drawn from one sample of a study of CD8+CD57+ T cells in acquired aplastic anemia. TCRdb reprocessed the reads via MiXCR and lists one record per CDR3 protein. The repertoire includes fewer than 200,000 distinct CDR3 sequences, around 40% of them detected once, and 1.1% sits in the top ten. Material: sorted CD4+, CD8+, or CD8+CD57+ T cells (not recorded which) from PBMCs. These receptors were taken from a human donor in good health. Each CDR3 is given with its conserved first and last residue. A D gene is named only where the DNA matches it firmly. The size of a clone is reported for some rows only, either as once, few or many, or as a class for expanded clones.

>TRBV15|-|few|TRBJ1-2
TGTGCCACCAGCAGAGGGGGAGATGGCTACACCTTC
CATSRGGDGYTF
>TRBV6-1|-|-|TRBJ1-6
TGTGCCAGCAGCCCCGGAGGAGGTTCAAATTCACCCCTCCACTTT
CASSPGGGSNSPLHF
>TRBV6-5|-|few|TRBJ1-1
TGTGCCAGCAGTTCCCGGACAGTTCTTGGCGCTGAAGCTTTCTTT
CASSSRTVLGAEAFF
>TRBV20-1|TRBD1|many|TRBJ1-6
TGCAGTGCTAGACCTACACAGGGGGCAGATAATTCACCCCTCCACTTT
CSARPTQGADNSPLHF
>TRBV11-2|TRBD2|many|TRBJ2-1
TGTGCCAGCAGCTTAAGGGTAGCGGGGGCCAATGAGCAGTTCTTC
CASSLRVAGANEQFF
>TRBV15|-|many|TRBJ2-2
TGTGCCACCAGCAGAGGACTTGCGAACACCGGGGAGCTGTTTTTT
CATSRGLANTGELFF
>TRBV7-3|-|-|TRBJ1-2
TGTGCCAGCAGCTTACGAGGGGGAACTAACTATGGCTACACCTTC
CASSLRGGTNYGYTF
>TRBV15|-|few|TRBJ2-5
TGTGCCACCAGCAGAGGCAGGGATACTTTGGAGACCCAGTACTTC
CATSRGRDTLETQYF
>TRBV10-3|-|-|TRBJ2-2
TGTGCCACTAGACAGACCGGGGAGCTGTTTTTT
CATRQTGELFF
>TRBV6-4|TRBD1|many|TRBJ2-3
TGTGCCAGCAGGCGGGACAGGATAAACACAGATACGCAGTATTTT
CASRRDRINTDTQYF
>TRBV19|-|-|TRBJ1-2
TGTTCCATCACGGACATAAACTATGGCTACACCTTC
CSITDINYGYTF
>TRBV29-1|-|-|TRBJ2-4
TGCAGCGTTGTTTGGGTTTCGGGGAACATTCAGTACTTC
CSVVWVSGNIQYF
>TRBV7-2|-|many|TRBJ1-1
TGTGCCAGCAGCTTAGCGTTGGTCAGGGCTGAAGCTTTCTTT
CASSLALVRAEAFF
>TRBV19|TRBD2|-|TRBJ2-1
TGTGCCAGTTCTCAAGTAGGGACTAGCTTTATCAATGAGCAGTTCTTC
CASSQVGTSFINEQFF
>TRBV6-1|-|many|TRBJ2-7
TGTGCCACGGTGGGTCTTACCTACGAGCAGTACTTC
CATVGLTYEQYF
>TRBV11-2|-|-|TRBJ2-3
TGTGCCAGCAGCTTCTGCTCCTGGTGCGGTAGCACAGATACGCAGTATTTT
CASSFCSWCGSTDTQYF
>TRBV6-1|TRBD1|few|TRBJ2-2
TGTGCCAGCAGACCCGACAGGGGCCGCGGGGAGCTGTTTTTT
CASRPDRGRGELFF
>TRBV25-1|TRBD1|-|TRBJ2-7
TGTGCCAGCAGTGGACAGGGGACACCTTACGAGCAGTACTTC
CASSGQGTPYEQYF
>TRBV7-6|-|many|TRBJ2-6
TGTGCCAGCAGCATGGACGGGCAGAGCTCTGGGGCCAACGTCCTGACTTTC
CASSMDGQSSGANVLTF
>TRBV5-4|-|many|TRBJ1-1
TGTGCCAGCAGCTTTCAGACGAACACTGAAGCTTTCTTT
CASSFQTNTEAFF
>TRBV24-1|-|many|TRBJ2-1
TGTGCCACCAGTGATTTGCAGGGATTACGGGGCAATGAGCAGTTCTTC
CATSDLQGLRGNEQFF
>TRBV5-8|-|many|TRBJ2-7
TGTGCCAGCAGCCTGACAGTGACCTCCTACGAGCAGTACTTC
CASSLTVTSYEQYF
>TRBV10-1|-|-|TRBJ1-5
TGCGCCAGCATTCAAGACAGGTCGGTGCAGCCCCAGCATTTT
CASIQDRSVQPQHF
>TRBV7-9|-|many|TRBJ1-4
TGTGCCAGCAGCTTAATCCCATCAGGGGCGAATGAAAAACTGTTTTTT
CASSLIPSGANEKLFF